This T cell receptor beta chain derives from a study of tumor and adjacent non-tumor tissue in lung cancer. Points from the study as a whole: Shorter survival was associated with higher TCR diversity in tumors.

No cell sorting was done before RNA was extracted from the tissue. Donors were chemotherapy-naive, newly diagnosed lung cancer surgical patients in China, August–late 2014. The CDR3 has 16 residues. CDR1 SQVTM and CDR2 ANQGSEA come from the germline V gene. A modified ARM-PCR protocol with three rounds of nested PCR amplified TCRbeta. MiXCR was run by TCRdb on the multiplex PCR reads, yielding one entry per CDR3 protein. The sample holds 100,000 to 120,000 distinct CDR3 sequences; approximately 80% are singletons and the top ten take roughly 20%. Concerning this clonotype itself: Its antigen remains unidentified. No conserved phenylalanine or tryptophan ends this CDR3, so it is likely a read error.

The clonotype originates from a man between 70 and 80 years old with non-small cell lung cancer. Material: lung tumor tissue. This chain connects TRBV29-1 to TRBJ2-5; D is perhaps TRBD1 (5 bases). As DNA, the CDR3 is TGCAGCGCCAAGCCCTACATCCAGACAGATCAAGGGACCCAGTACTAC. Protein sequence: CSAKPYIQTDQGTQYY.